One and the same sample provided the 23 T cell receptor beta chains below, sequenced in a study of shared T cell receptors in the human thymus. The assay was immunoSEQ multiplex PCR, and TCRdb's table has in-frame clones only and misses some. The sample carries 720,000 or so clones, approximately 85% recorded once. A further study also used this sample, focusing on human thymus T cells.

Sample: thymocytes. The receptors were sampled from a girl in the first two years of life with a congenital heart defect.

The chain uses TRBV10-2 and TRBJ2-1; 10 positions match TRBD1. The V and J ends lost 6 bases and 9 bases, in that order; junction bases with no gene match: 14. The CDR3 loop spans 16 amino acids. The germline V gene has CDR1 WSHSY and CDR2 SAAADI. This chain's CDR3 is CASSPTGGQVDGEQFF. DNA of the CDR3: TGCGCCAGCAGCCCGACAGGGGGCCAGGTTGATGGTGAGCAGTTCTTC.

The V gene is TRBV5-1, the J gene TRBJ2-7; 7 bases line up with TRBD1. CDR1 and CDR2 from the germline V gene are SGHRS and YFSETQ. The CDR3 covers 14 residues. J was trimmed by 5 bases and V by 4 bases; bases with no gene match: 9. CDR3 sequence (DNA): TGCGCCAGCAGCGTAGACAGGGTTCTCAACGAGCAGTACTTC. This gives the protein CASSVDRVLNEQYF.

A remark on this clone: One end of the junction does not line up with germline, which may come from a read error. The chain carries TRBV7-7 and TRBJ2-1; TRBD1 aligns across 9 bases. The germline V gene encodes CDR1 SSHAT and CDR2 FNYEAQ (reference sequence). The CDR3 sequence is 15 residues long. The CDR3 nucleotides are TGTGCTAGCAGCTCGGACAGGGGAACTGGGAATGAGCAGTTCTTC. Translated: CASSSDRGTGNEQFF.

The chain is built from TRBV9 and TRBJ1-3; a possible D gene is TRBD1 (5 bases). Germline loops: CDR1 SGDLS, CDR2 YYNGEE. The CDR3 runs to 15 residues. Trimming pared 0 bases from V and 0 bases from J, leaving 7 bases between. The CDR3 loop is CASSVDTGSGNTIYF. DNA for the CDR3: TGTGCCAGCAGCGTAGACACAGGCTCTGGAAACACCATATATTTT. Supplemented by reference TRBV9 and TRBJ1-3, the full variable domain reads DSGVTQTPKHLITATGQRVTLRCSPRSGDLSVYWYQQSLDQGLQFLIQYYNGEERAKGNILERFSAQQFPDLHSELNLSSLELGDSALYFCASSVDTGSGNTIYFGEGSWLTVV.

The gene calls are TRBV27 and TRBJ2-1, with 7 bases matching TRBD1. J gave up 6 bases and V 5 bases, and 10 bases lay outside the gene matches. The CDR3 extends over 15 amino acids. CDR1 is MNHEY, CDR2 SMNVEV, per germline (reference sequence). The CDR3 reads CASSKMTGFLNEQFF. The CDR3 DNA sequence: TGTGCCAGCAGTAAAATGACAGGGTTCCTCAATGAGCAGTTCTTC.

The rearrangement uses TRBV5-6 and TRBJ2-3, with TRBD2 identical over 8 bases. V lost 2 bases to trimming and J lost 1 base; unmatched junction nucleotides: 6. CDR1 and CDR2 (germline): SGHDT, YYEEEE. The CDR3 covers 16 residues. CDR3 nucleotides: TGTGCCAGCAGCTTATTACCGGGACTAGGCACAGATACGCAGTATTTT. Protein: CASSLLPGLGTDTQYF.

The rearrangement joins TRBV11-2 to TRBJ2-7; D gene unclear. Trimming pared 1 base from V and 1 base from J, leaving 20 bases between. CDR3 length: 18 amino acids. The V gene's germline CDR1 is SGHAT and CDR2 FQNNGV. The CDR3 nucleotides are TGTGCCAGCAGCTTAGGAGCCCAGTCAGCTAAGACATCCTACGAGCAGTACTTC. It specifies CASSLGAQSAKTSYEQYF. Drawing the rest from reference TRBV11-2 and TRBJ2-7, the complete variable domain is EAGVAQSPRYKIIEKRQSVAFWCNPISGHATLYWYQQILGQGPKLLIQFQNNGVVDDSQLPKDRFSAERLKGVDSTLKIQPAKLEDSAVYLCASSLGAQSAKTSYEQYFGPGTRLTVT.

V usage is TRBV7-2 and J usage is TRBJ1-2; 11 bases are a match to TRBD1. With V trimmed by 5 bases and J by 6 bases, 5 bases remained unmatched. CDR3 size: 14 residues. From germline, CDR1 is SGHTA and CDR2 FQGNSA. The CDR3 sequence is CASSPRDRGDGYTF. In DNA form, the CDR3 reads TGTGCCAGCAGCCCCCGGGACAGGGGGGATGGCTACACCTTC.

The rearrangement links TRBV18 to TRBJ1-1, with a tentative D call TRBD1 (6 bases). This CDR3 has 18 residues. V lost 3 bases and J lost 2, with 22 bases in between. Germline V gene data show CDR1 as KGHSH and CDR2 as LQKENI. This chain's CDR3 is CASSPRGGRFPLNTEAFF. CDR3 coding DNA: TGTGCCAGCTCACCCAGGGGTGGCAGGTTCCCCCTAAACACTGAAGCTTTCTTT.

This chain joins TRBV5-1 and TRBJ1-1, with D possibly being TRBD1 (6 bases). Germline V gives CDR1 SGHRS, CDR2 YFSETQ. This CDR3 region has 15 residues. V was shortened by 3 bases and J by 1 base, with 13 bases between the two germline ends. CDR3 nucleotides: TGCGCCAGCAGCTCCCGGACAGTAACGAACACTGAAGCTTTCTTT. As protein: CASSSRTVTNTEAFF.

The chain uses TRBV10-3 and TRBJ2-2; D perhaps matches TRBD1 (5 bases). Germline V gene sequence: CDR1 ENHRY, CDR2 SYGVKD. This CDR3 is built from 15 residues. Trimming pared 1 base from V and 4 bases from J, leaving 10 bases between. The CDR3 spells CAISEWGSVTGELFF. Here the CDR3 DNA reads TGTGCCATCAGTGAGTGGGGCAGCGTCACCGGGGAGCTGTTTTTT.

The rearrangement links TRBV4-1 to TRBJ1-5; D perhaps matches TRBD1 (5 bases). The V and J ends lost 1 base and 6 bases respectively, with 10 bases between them. Germline V gene lookup returns CDR1 MGHRA and CDR2 YSYEKL. This CDR3 is 14 amino acids long. The CDR3 sequence is CASSQGREGQPQHF. In nucleotides, the CDR3 is TGCGCCAGCAGCCAAGGCAGGGAGGGTCAGCCCCAGCATTTT.

V gene TRBV29-1 combines with J gene TRBJ1-4, with 9 bases aligning to TRBD1. Germline lookup yields CDR1 SQVTM and CDR2 ANQGSEA. The V segment lost 6 bases and the J segment 0 bases; nucleotides outside the gene matches: 5. The CDR3 sequence is 15 residues long. The CDR3 region has the DNA TGCAGCGTCGGGGACAGGGTTGCAACTAATGAAAAACTGTTTTTT. This translates into CSVGDRVATNEKLFF.

The V and J genes are TRBV11-2 and TRBJ1-3; D is unresolved. V dropped 2 bases and J dropped 9 bases, with 17 bases sitting between them. Germline values: CDR1 SGHAT, CDR2 FQNNGV. This CDR3 has 15 amino acids. The CDR3 spells CASSLPERVVGTIYF. The CDR3 coding sequence is TGTGCCAGCAGCTTACCAGAGCGGGTTGTAGGCACCATATATTTT.

The chain carries TRBV4-1 and TRBJ1-2; maybe TRBD1 (6 bases). The CDR3 spans 17 residues. With 0 bases removed from V and 4 bases from J, the gap between germline ends came to 18 bases. In germline, CDR1 is MGHRA, CDR2 YSYEKL. This CDR3 is CASSQDSRTDQVYGYTF. CDR3 sequence (DNA): TGCGCCAGCAGCCAAGATAGTAGGACAGACCAAGTCTATGGCTACACCTTC.

V is TRBV10-3 and J is TRBJ2-3; TRBD2 aligns across 7 bases. Germline CDR1 reads ENHRY; CDR2 reads SYGVKD. V was pared by 7 bases and J by 1 base, with 11 bases of the junction left unmatched. CDR3 length: 16 residues. In DNA, the CDR3 is TGTGCCATCAAAGCTTCGGGGGGACTCGGCACAGATACGCAGTATTTT. Amino acids: CAIKASGGLGTDTQYF.

The V gene is TRBV10-1, the J gene TRBJ1-3; D call uncertain. The CDR3 is made up of 14 amino acids. Between the trimmed V and J ends, which lost 1 base and 3 bases, there was a span of 7 bases. Germline V gene data show CDR1 as WNHNN and CDR2 as SYGVQD (reference sequence). The CDR3 sequence: CASSEWRFGNTIYF. DNA of the CDR3: TGCGCCAGCAGTGAGTGGAGATTTGGAAACACCATATATTTT.

J is TRBJ1-2 and V is TRBV2, with D possibly being TRBD1 (6 bases). This CDR3 contains 17 residues. CDR1 SNHLY and CDR2 FYNNEI come from the germline V gene. Trimming took 6 bases from V and 5 from J, leaving 25 bases between them. The CDR3 here is CASSRGTGSGLRYGYTF. CDR3 sequence (DNA): TGTGCCAGCAGCAGGGGCACAGGGTCCGGACTTAGGTATGGCTACACCTTC.

This clone was recorded only once. The rearrangement joins TRBV5-6 to TRBJ1-1; D is ambiguous. Germline V gene data show CDR1 as SGHDT and CDR2 as YYEEEE. Trimming pared 4 bases from V and 5 bases from J, leaving 18 bases between. CDR3 length: 15 residues. CDR3 sequence: CASSPRPLRVTEAFF. The CDR3 DNA sequence: TGTGCCAGCAGCCCTAGACCCCTCCGGGTGACTGAAGCTTTCTTT.

The chain employs TRBV5-1 and TRBJ1-1, with D perhaps matching TRBD1 (5 bases). V was shortened by 4 bases and J by 5 bases, with 15 bases between the two germline ends. CDR3 length: 14 residues. Looked up from germline, CDR1 is SGHRS and CDR2 is YFSETQ. The CDR3: CASSDRRGWTEAFF. The CDR3 DNA reads TGCGCCAGCAGCGATCGTAGGGGATGGACTGAAGCTTTCTTT.

The chain carries TRBV9 and TRBJ1-2; TRBD1 matches 8 bases. The CDR3 extends over 17 amino acids. The trim removed 3 bases at V and 8 bases at J, leaving 18 bases unmatched. Germline V CDR1 and CDR2: SGDLS, YYNGEE. The CDR3 region is CASSDCRGLACRPGYTF. CDR3 bases: TGTGCCAGCAGCGATTGCAGGGGGCTTGCCTGTCGGCCAGGCTACACCTTC.

The gene calls are TRBV19 and TRBJ2-3, with 9 bases that match TRBD1. V was pared by 0 bases and J by 4 bases, with 2 bases of the junction left unmatched. The CDR3 runs to 15 residues. In germline, CDR1 is LNHDA, CDR2 SQIVND (reference sequence). This CDR3 reads CASSIDRDRADTQYF. CDR3 DNA sequence: TGTGCCAGTAGTATAGATCGGGACAGGGCAGATACGCAGTATTTT.

The V gene is TRBV29-1, the J gene TRBJ1-5, with 7 bases aligning to TRBD1. Germline assignment: CDR1 SQVTM and CDR2 ANQGSEA. The CDR3 is made up of 15 amino acids. The junction had 8 bases not matched to a gene; V was cut back by 4 bases and J by 2 bases. DNA of the CDR3: TGCAGCGTTGTGTGGGGGACAGAAGGCAATCAGCCCCAGCATTTT. The encoded protein is CSVVWGTEGNQPQHF.